Below, one T cell receptor (beta chain) is given with its context. This record belongs to a study of CD4 T cell repertoires in COVID-19. Produced via immunoSEQ multiplex PCR; TCRdb's table is partial and in-frame only. In the table there are about 22,000 clones, about nine tenths of which are singletons. No culture step preceded sequencing of the ex vivo isolated memory T cells. Germline CDR1 and CDR2: LNHDA and SQIVND (reference sequence). The CDR3 is made up of 13 amino acids. Between the trimmed V and J ends, which lost 3 bases and 7 bases, there was a span of 9 bases. This receptor was identified in a human donor who had COVID-19. Sequencing was performed on central memory CD4+ T cells from blood, taken before the COVID-19 pandemic. This sequence joins TRBV19 and TRBJ1-4; D is ambiguous. The CDR3 spells CASSMRRSEKLFF. CDR3 sequence (DNA): TGTGCCAGTAGTATGAGACGGAGTGAAAAACTGTTTTTT.